This section outlines one TCR beta chain sequence together with its context. The data are from a study of blood T cell repertoires in COVID-19. Study background: Sites across the United States, Italy and Spain contributed samples from acute and convalescent COVID-19. Sample material is recorded as cDNA or gDNA derived from T cells, B-cell-depleted T cells, or PBMCs.

CDR3 length: 12 residues. With 5 bases removed from V and 2 bases from J, the gap between germline ends came to 6 bases. Per germline, CDR1 SEHNR and CDR2 FQNEAQ (reference sequence). In the original analysis: By means of reference gene primer amplification, nucleated cell counts were estimated. Clones were sequenced by immunoSEQ multiplex PCR, and TCRdb holds only the in-frame ones, with some missing. That table gives V, J and clone size, and the DNA gave D and trimming. The data contain over 60,000 clones, about 85% of them singletons. The rearrangement joins TRBV7-9 to TRBJ1-1, with D unclear. Material: peripheral blood. This TCR was sampled from a woman over 75 with active or convalescent COVID-19. DNA for the CDR3: TGTGCCAGCAGCCAACTAAACACTGAAGCTTTCTTT. The encoded protein is CASSQLNTEAFF.